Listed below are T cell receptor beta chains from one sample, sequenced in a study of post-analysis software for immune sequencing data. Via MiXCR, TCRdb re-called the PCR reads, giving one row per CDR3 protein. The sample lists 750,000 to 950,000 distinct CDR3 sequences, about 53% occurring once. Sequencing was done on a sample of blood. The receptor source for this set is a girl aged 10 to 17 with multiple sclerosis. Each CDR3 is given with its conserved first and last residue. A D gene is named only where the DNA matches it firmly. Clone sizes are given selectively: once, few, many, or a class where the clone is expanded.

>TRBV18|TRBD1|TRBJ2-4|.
CASSPASGTEQYF
TGTGCCAGCTCACCGGCCTCCGGGACAGAGCAGTACTTC
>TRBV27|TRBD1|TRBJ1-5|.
CASSYGTGLNQPQHF
TGTGCCAGCAGTTACGGGACAGGCCTCAATCAGCCCCAGCATTTT
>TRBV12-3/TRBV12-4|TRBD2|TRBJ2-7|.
CASSPLAGGLNEQYF
TGTGCCAGCAGTCCATTAGCGGGAGGGCTAAACGAGCAGTACTTC
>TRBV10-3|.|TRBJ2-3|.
CATVRQASTDTQYF
TGTGCCACAGTTAGACAGGCGAGCACAGATACGCAGTATTTT
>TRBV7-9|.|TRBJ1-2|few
CASTPRFGFGYGYTF
TGTGCCAGCACCCCCCGGTTCGGGTTCGGCTATGGCTACACCTTC
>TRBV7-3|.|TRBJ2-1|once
CASSLSGRNNEQFF
TGTGCCAGCAGCTTAAGTGGGAGGAACAATGAGCAGTTCTTC
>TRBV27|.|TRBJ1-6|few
CASSFRSSYNSPLHF
TGTGCCAGCAGTTTTCGGAGTTCCTATAATTCACCCCTCCACTTT
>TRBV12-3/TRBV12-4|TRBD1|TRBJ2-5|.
CASSWTGDWEQYF
TGTGCCAGCAGCTGGACAGGGGATTGGGAGCAGTACTTC
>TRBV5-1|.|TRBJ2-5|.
CASSSPSGEQYF
TGCGCCAGCAGCTCTCCCTCGGGGGAGCAGTACTTC
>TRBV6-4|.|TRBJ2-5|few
CASSDLPAGTQYF
TGTGCCAGCAGTGACCTCCCAGCTGGGACCCAGTACTTC
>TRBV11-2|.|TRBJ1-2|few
CASRKQGGGYTF
TGTGCCAGCAGAAAACAAGGAGGGGGCTACACCTTC
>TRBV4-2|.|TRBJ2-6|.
CASSQFRGLEANVLTF
TGTGCCAGCAGCCAATTCAGGGGTCTTGAGGCCAACGTCCTGACTTTC
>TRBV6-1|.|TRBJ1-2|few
CASSELSGLANYGYTF
TGTGCCAGCAGTGAATTGAGCGGGTTAGCTAACTATGGCTACACCTTC
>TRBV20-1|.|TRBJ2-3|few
CSARARGFTDTQYF
TGCAGTGCTAGAGCCAGGGGTTTCACAGATACGCAGTATTTT
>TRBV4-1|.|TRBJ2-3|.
CASSFRAPGTDTQYF
TGCGCCAGCAGCTTCCGGGCTCCAGGGACAGATACGCAGTATTTT
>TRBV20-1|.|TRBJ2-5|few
CSARVGSLETQYF
TGCAGTGCTAGAGTAGGGAGTTTGGAGACCCAGTACTTC
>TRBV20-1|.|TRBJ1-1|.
CSARVKAAEAFF
TGCAGTGCTAGGGTGAAAGCAGCTGAAGCTTTCTTT
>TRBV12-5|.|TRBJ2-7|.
CASGLSGGEAQYF
TGTGCTAGTGGTTTGTCTGGCGGGGAGGCCCAGTACTTC
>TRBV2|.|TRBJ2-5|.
CASSALPGSTQETQYF
TGTGCCAGCAGTGCACTCCCCGGCTCCACACAAGAGACCCAGTACTTC
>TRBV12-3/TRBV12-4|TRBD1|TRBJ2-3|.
CASSLGTGRSTDTQYF
TGTGCCAGCAGTTTAGGGACAGGGAGAAGCACAGATACGCAGTATTTT
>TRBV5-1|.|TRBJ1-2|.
CASSLARQGPNGYTF
TGCGCCAGCAGCTTGGCCCGGCAGGGACCCAATGGCTACACCTTC
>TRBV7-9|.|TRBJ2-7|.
CSSSLRGSSYNEQYF
TGTTCCAGCAGCTTACGGGGGAGCTCCTACAATGAGCAGTACTTC
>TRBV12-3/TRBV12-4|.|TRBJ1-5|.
CASMQGGPPQHF
TGTGCCAGCATGCAGGGCGGTCCGCCCCAGCATTTT
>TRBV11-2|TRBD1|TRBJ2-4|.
CASSSIRGQKLAKNIQYF
TGTGCCAGCAGCTCGATTCGGGGACAGAAGCTAGCCAAAAACATTCAGTACTTC
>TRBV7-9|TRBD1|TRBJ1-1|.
CASSSGDRAVAFF
TGTGCCAGCAGCTCCGGGGACAGGGCGGTAGCTTTCTTT
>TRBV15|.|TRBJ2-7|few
CATRPTPGQNEQYF
TGTGCCACCAGACCGACCCCTGGACAAAACGAGCAGTACTTC
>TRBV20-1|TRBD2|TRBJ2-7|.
CSAREAGLTYEQYF
TGCAGTGCTAGAGAAGCGGGACTGACCTACGAGCAGTACTTC
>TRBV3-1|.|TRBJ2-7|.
CASSQGDHEQYF
TGTGCCAGCAGCCAAGGGGATCACGAGCAGTACTTC
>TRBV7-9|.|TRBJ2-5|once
CASSWGDETQYF
TGTGCCAGCAGTTGGGGGGACGAGACCCAGTACTTC
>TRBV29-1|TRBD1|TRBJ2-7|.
CSVAPRQGNYEQYF
TGCAGCGTTGCACCTAGACAGGGAAACTACGAGCAGTACTTC
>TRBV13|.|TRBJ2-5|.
CASSPRGVEEQYF
TGTGCCAGCTCGCCCAGGGGAGTTGAGGAGCAGTACTTC
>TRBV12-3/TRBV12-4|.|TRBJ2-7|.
CASSLASGKEQYF
TGTGCCAGCAGTTTAGCGTCAGGGAAGGAGCAGTACTTC
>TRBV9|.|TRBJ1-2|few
CASSPKPGPLVGGYTF
TGTGCCAGCAGCCCAAAGCCGGGACCCCTCGTGGGCGGCTACACCTTC
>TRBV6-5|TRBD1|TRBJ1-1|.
CASGPRGLDTEAFF
TGTGCCAGCGGACCCAGGGGGCTCGACACTGAAGCTTTCTTT
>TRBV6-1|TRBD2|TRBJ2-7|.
CASRSRREGNNEQYF
TGTGCCAGCAGGTCTAGGCGGGAGGGGAACAATGAGCAGTACTTC
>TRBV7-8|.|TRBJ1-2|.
CASRGWDAYDYTF
TGTGCCAGCAGGGGTTGGGACGCTTATGACTACACCTTC
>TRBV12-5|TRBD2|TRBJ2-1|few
CASGAGLAGPYNEQFF
TGTGCTAGTGGAGCCGGACTAGCGGGACCCTACAATGAGCAGTTCTTC
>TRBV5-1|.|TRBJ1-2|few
CASSVAGDGYTF
TGCGCCAGCAGTGTGGCCGGAGATGGCTACACCTTC
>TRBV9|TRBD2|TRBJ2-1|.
CASSSAGLAGAEQFF
TGTGCCAGCAGCTCAGCGGGACTAGCGGGCGCTGAGCAGTTCTTC
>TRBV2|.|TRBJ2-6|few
CASSGRASSGANVLTF
TGTGCCAGCAGTGGGCGGGCCAGCTCTGGGGCCAACGTCCTGACTTTC
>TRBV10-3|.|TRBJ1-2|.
CAISNRTGYGYTF
TGTGCCATCAGTAACAGGACGGGCTATGGCTACACCTTC
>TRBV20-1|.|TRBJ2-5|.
CSARRGVLKWETQYF
TGCAGTGCCCGACGAGGGGTTTTAAAGTGGGAGACCCAGTACTTC
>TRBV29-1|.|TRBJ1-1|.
CSVSNFPEAFF
TGCAGCGTAAGCAACTTTCCTGAAGCTTTCTTT
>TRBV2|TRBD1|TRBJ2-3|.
CASQGQGVPDTQYF
TGTGCCAGCCAGGGACAGGGGGTCCCAGATACGCAGTATTTT
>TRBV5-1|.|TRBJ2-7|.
CASSYGQANEQYF
TGCGCCAGCAGCTATGGGCAGGCCAACGAGCAGTACTTC
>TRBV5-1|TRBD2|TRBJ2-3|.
CASSLVGRSSDTQYF
TGCGCCAGCAGCCTGGTCGGGAGGTCGTCAGATACGCAGTATTTT
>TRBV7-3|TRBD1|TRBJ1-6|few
CASSTGQGPNSPLHF
TGTGCCAGCAGCACCGGACAGGGGCCGAATTCACCCCTCCACTTT
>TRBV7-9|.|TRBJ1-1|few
CASMEAGEAFF
TGTGCCAGCATGGAGGCGGGTGAAGCTTTCTTT
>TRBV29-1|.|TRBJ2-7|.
CSVAGRTQVYEQYF
TGCAGCGTTGCTGGACGGACTCAGGTCTACGAGCAGTACTTC
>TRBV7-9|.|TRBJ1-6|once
CASSRDFEGNSPLHF
TGTGCCAGCAGCAGAGACTTTGAGGGTAATTCACCCCTCCACTTT
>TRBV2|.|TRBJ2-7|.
CACCRGLTSYEQYF
TGTGCCTGCTGTCGAGGATTAACCTCCTACGAGCAGTACTTC
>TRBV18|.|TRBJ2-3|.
CASSPLGRLASGFTDTQYF
TGTGCCAGCTCACCGTTGGGACGGCTAGCCTCGGGGTTCACAGATACGCAGTATTTT
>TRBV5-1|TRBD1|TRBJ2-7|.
CASSTGTVAYEQYF
TGCGCCAGCAGCACCGGGACAGTGGCCTACGAGCAGTACTTC
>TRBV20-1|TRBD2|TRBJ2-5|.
CSALDPSGGLNEQYF
TGCAGTGCCCTCGACCCTAGCGGGGGCCTTAATGAGCAGTACTTC